This T cell receptor beta chain was recorded in a study of naive CD8 T cells in extremely preterm neonates listed by TCRdb under 2017. Background for the entire study: An age range of 25-50 years is given for the adult participants in the abstract, whereas a range of 20-50 years is given in the methods. Sorted naive CD8+ T cells from four age groups (extremely preterm neonates, term neonates, young children and adults) were used in the study to compare TCRbeta CDR3 repertoires. What the authors observed across the whole study: The authors noted a small sample size and variable productive template counts among preterm samples as limitations. Preterm neonates shared more CDR3 nucleotide sequences (2.7%) than term neonates (roughly 0.4%), young children (approximately 0.03%) and adults (roughly 0.01%). Significantly lower iChao1 richness than in all other age groups (p < 0.05) and an even clone distribution were observed in preterm neonates, indicating a less rich repertoire. To track T cell development within individuals, the authors urged prospective longitudinal studies of preterm and term neonates. Compared with the older groups, preterm CDR3s were shorter and closer to germline, carrying fewer N additions and showing less junctional trimming.

Peripheral blood was donated by five healthy children aged about 16-60 months undergoing elective routine surgery and by five healthy nonsmoking adults. Healthy nonsmokers aged 20-50 years, with a median age of roughly 40 years, served as the adult controls. A FACSAria III cell sorter was used to sort live, Annexin V-negative naive CD8+ T cells (CD3+CD8+CD45RA+CCR7+). Each sample yielded between roughly 17,000 and 110,000 sorted naive CD8+ T cells. Ficoll-Paque density gradient centrifugation was used to isolate mononuclear cells from diluted blood. Before sorting, mononuclear cells were cryopreserved in about 10% DMSO plus 90% FBS and kept long term at -150 degrees C. After thawing, cells were stained with Annexin V along with antibodies against CD3, CD8, CCR7 and CD45RA. The DNeasy Blood and Tissue Kit was used to extract genomic DNA from snap-frozen pellets of sorted cells. TCRbeta CDR3 regions were amplified from genomic DNA by a two-step, bias-controlled multiplex PCR. Primers specific for every TRBV and TRBJ gene segment were included in the multiplex PCR. The immunoSEQ Assay was used to generate the TCRbeta repertoire data. Per the source publication's procedure: A relative-frequency ratio and a modified nearest-neighbor algorithm were applied to filter and cluster reads so that closely related sequences were merged. IMGT annotation was the basis for assigning V, D and J genes to CDR3 sequences. Template counts were corrected for PCR amplification bias and quantified by comparison with synthetic TCR CDR3 analog sequences. Only unique productive sequences, that is, in-frame CDR3 sequences lacking stop codons, were included in the analyses. The immunoSEQ Analyzer software was used to calculate iChao1 richness and clonality, with clonality defined as 1 minus Pielou's evenness. Statistical testing was performed in JMP, using Student's t-test or a non-parametric test depending on Shapiro-Wilk normality results. TCRdb provides this immuneACCESS table in a form limited to in-frame rearrangements. Some clones are lacking; in checked studies, under half of them reflect an unresolved V gene, and why the rest are absent is not known. V and J calls and clone size are as listed in that table; D and trimming were resolved from the DNA. This sample holds roughly 7,900 clones; 95% to 98% were observed only once. Around 2.8% of the sample rests with the top ten.

Points on this clone: No cognate antigen has been identified for it. It has no much larger one-base neighbor in the sample; base qualities were not kept.

CDR1 is given as GTSNPN and CDR2 as SVGIG, both from the germline V gene (reference sequence). Taken from cysteine to phenylalanine, the CDR3 has 11 residues. The DNA shown is the 33-base CDR3, in frame from base 1. Between the V and J ends, shortened by 1 base and 6 bases respectively, the junction contains 7 bases. The specimen was naive CD8+ T cells from blood. The clonotype was recovered from a human donor in good health. The chain is encoded by TRBV30 joined to TRBJ2-7, with a weak D call of TRBD1 (6 bases match). The DNA sequence is TGTGCCTGGAGTGCAGGGGTCGAGCAGTACTTC. Translated, it reads CAWSAGVEQYF. The CDR3 plus the reference TRBV30 and TRBJ2-7 genes for the other parts give the full variable domain: SQTIHQWPATLVQPVGSPLSLECTVEGTSNPNLYWYRQAAGRGLQLLFYSVGIGQISSEVPQNLSASRPQDRQFILSSKKLLLSDSGFYLCAWSAGVEQYFGPGTRLTVT.